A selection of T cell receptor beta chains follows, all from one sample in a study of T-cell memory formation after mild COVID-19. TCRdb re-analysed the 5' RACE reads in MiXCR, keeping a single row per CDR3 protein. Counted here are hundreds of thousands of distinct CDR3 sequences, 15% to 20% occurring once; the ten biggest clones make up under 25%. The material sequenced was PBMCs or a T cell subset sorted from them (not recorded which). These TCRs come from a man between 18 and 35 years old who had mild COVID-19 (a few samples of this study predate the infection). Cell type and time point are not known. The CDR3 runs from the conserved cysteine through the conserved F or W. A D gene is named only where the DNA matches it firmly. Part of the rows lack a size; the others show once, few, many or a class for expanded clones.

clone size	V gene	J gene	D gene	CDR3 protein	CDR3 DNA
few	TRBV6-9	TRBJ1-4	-	CAKGDRGPKNCFF	-
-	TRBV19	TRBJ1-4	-	CASTPSGFEKLFF	TGTGCCAGTACCCCATCGGGGTTTGAAAAACTGTTTTTT
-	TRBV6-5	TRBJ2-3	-	CASSYSRVGDTQYF	TGTGCCAGCAGTTACTCGAGGGTCGGAGATACGCAGTATTTT
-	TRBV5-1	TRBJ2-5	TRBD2	CASRPVSGPQETQYF	TGCGCCAGCAGGCCGGTTAGCGGGCCCCAAGAGACCCAGTACTTC
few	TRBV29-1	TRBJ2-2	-	CSVDTGRNTGELFF	TGCAGCGTTGATACAGGGCGTAACACCGGGGAGCTGTTTTTT
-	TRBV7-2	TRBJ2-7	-	CASSLDRISYEQYF	TGTGCCAGCAGCTTAGACAGGATATCCTACGAGCAGTACTTC
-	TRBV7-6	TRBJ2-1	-	CASSQHIGRSYNEQFF	TGTGCCAGCAGCCAGCACATAGGTAGATCCTACAATGAGCAGTTCTTC
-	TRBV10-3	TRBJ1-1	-	CAISESFGEAFF	TGTGCCATCAGTGAGTCCTTTGGTGAAGCTTTCTTT
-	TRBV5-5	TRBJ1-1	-	CASSLGTTNTEAFF	TGTGCCAGCAGCCTCGGGACAACGAACACTGAAGCTTTCTTT
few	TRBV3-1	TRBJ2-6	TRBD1	CASSPWTGFSGANVLTF	TGTGCCAGCAGCCCCTGGACAGGGTTCTCTGGGGCCAACGTCCTGACTTTC
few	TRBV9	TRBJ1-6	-	CASSARQYNSPLHF	TGTGCCAGCAGCGCCCGACAGTATAATTCACCCCTCCACTTT
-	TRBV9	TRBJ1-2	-	CASSVGNLAGYTF	TGTGCCAGCAGCGTAGGCAATCTAGCCGGCTACACCTTC
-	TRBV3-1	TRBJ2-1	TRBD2	CASSQGGAGRNEQFF	TGTGCCAGCAGCCAAGGTGGAGCGGGGAGGAATGAGCAGTTCTTC
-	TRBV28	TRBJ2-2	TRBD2	CASSSHPSGGWNTGELFF	TGTGCCAGCAGTTCGCACCCTAGCGGGGGGTGGAACACCGGGGAGCTGTTTTTT